These T cell receptor beta chains were read from a single sample in a study of spatial heterogeneity in lung cancer. TCRdb independently ran MiXCR on the 5' RACE reads; one entry per CDR3 protein. Of about 45,000 distinct CDR3 sequences in the sample, 12% were seen once. This specimen consisted of PBMCs, obtained at surgery. These receptor sequences come from a female donor with early-stage non-small cell lung cancer. Each CDR3 is given with its conserved first and last residue. A D gene is named only where the DNA matches it firmly. For some rows the clone size is stated as once, few or many, or as a class when expanded; others skip it.

D gene: -; CDR3 length: 13; J gene: TRBJ2-3; clone size: -; V gene: TRBV15; CDR3 protein: CATNPRTTDTQYF; CDR3 DNA: TGTGCCACCAATCCGAGAACCACAGATACGCAGTATTTT
D gene: -; CDR3 length: 13; J gene: TRBJ2-7; clone size: many; V gene: TRBV3-1; CDR3 protein: CASSQERRLEQYF; CDR3 DNA: TGTGCCAGCAGCCAAGAACGACGTCTGGAGCAGTACTTC
D gene: -; CDR3 length: 13; J gene: TRBJ1-6; clone size: -; V gene: TRBV2; CDR3 protein: CASSGDSNSPLHF; CDR3 DNA: TGTGCCAGCAGTGGGGACTCTAATTCACCCCTCCACTTT
D gene: TRBD2; CDR3 length: 12; J gene: TRBJ2-1; clone size: few; V gene: TRBV7-2; CDR3 protein: CASSEGTSRQFF; CDR3 DNA: TGTGCCAGCAGCGAAGGGACTAGCCGGCAGTTCTTC
D gene: -; CDR3 length: 13; J gene: TRBJ2-1; clone size: -; V gene: TRBV19; CDR3 protein: CASSIGPRNEQFF; CDR3 DNA: TGTGCCAGTAGTATAGGCCCGCGGAATGAGCAGTTCTTC
D gene: -; CDR3 length: 13; J gene: TRBJ1-2; clone size: few; V gene: TRBV29-1; CDR3 protein: CSVPGRDFYGYTF; CDR3 DNA: TGCAGCGTTCCGGGGAGGGACTTCTATGGCTACACCTTC
D gene: -; CDR3 length: 13; J gene: TRBJ2-5; clone size: many; V gene: TRBV3-1; CDR3 protein: CASSPTPPETQYF; CDR3 DNA: TGTGCCAGCAGCCCAACCCCGCCTGAGACCCAGTACTTC
D gene: TRBD1; CDR3 length: 16; J gene: TRBJ1-2; clone size: -; V gene: TRBV5-6; CDR3 protein: CASSPPGTGANYGYTF; CDR3 DNA: TGTGCCAGCAGCCCACCCGGGACAGGAGCTAACTATGGCTACACCTTC
D gene: -; CDR3 length: 13; J gene: TRBJ2-2; clone size: -; V gene: TRBV6-1; CDR3 protein: CASIGAGPGELFF; CDR3 DNA: TGTGCCAGCATTGGAGCAGGGCCCGGGGAGCTGTTTTTT
D gene: TRBD2; CDR3 length: 15; J gene: TRBJ2-1; clone size: -; V gene: TRBV29-1; CDR3 protein: CSVVVASGGANEQFF; CDR3 DNA: TGCAGCGTTGTAGTTGCCAGCGGGGGGGCTAATGAGCAGTTCTTC
D gene: -; CDR3 length: 15; J gene: TRBJ1-1; clone size: few; V gene: TRBV11-2; CDR3 protein: CASSLGPIGNTEAFF; CDR3 DNA: TGTGCCAGCAGCTTAGGTCCCATAGGGAACACTGAAGCTTTCTTT
D gene: TRBD2; CDR3 length: 15; J gene: TRBJ2-3; clone size: few; V gene: TRBV20-1; CDR3 protein: CSAPRGGGSTDTQYF; CDR3 DNA: TGCAGTGCTCCTCGGGGGGGCGGGAGTACAGATACGCAGTATTTT
D gene: -; CDR3 length: 16; J gene: TRBJ2-5; clone size: -; V gene: TRBV20-1; CDR3 protein: CSARTTDRTKEETQYF; CDR3 DNA: TGCAGTGCTAGAACGACCGACCGGACAAAAGAGGAGACCCAGTACTTC
D gene: TRBD1; CDR3 length: 13; J gene: TRBJ1-2; clone size: many; V gene: TRBV20-1; CDR3 protein: CSARDLRGGGYTF; CDR3 DNA: TGCAGTGCTAGAGATCTCAGGGGGGGAGGCTACACCTTC
D gene: TRBD1; CDR3 length: 15; J gene: TRBJ2-7; clone size: few; V gene: TRBV19; CDR3 protein: CASSKGDRTFYEQYF; CDR3 DNA: TGTGCCAGTAGTAAAGGGGACAGGACCTTCTACGAGCAGTACTTC
D gene: TRBD1; CDR3 length: 13; J gene: TRBJ2-7; clone size: few; V gene: TRBV30; CDR3 protein: CAWSGTGEDEQYF; CDR3 DNA: TGTGCCTGGAGCGGGACAGGGGAAGATGAGCAGTACTTC
D gene: TRBD1; CDR3 length: 11; J gene: TRBJ2-3; clone size: -; V gene: TRBV5-6; CDR3 protein: CASSGTGSQYF; CDR3 DNA: TGTGCCAGCAGCGGGACAGGGTCGCAGTATTTT
D gene: -; CDR3 length: 13; J gene: TRBJ1-2; clone size: -; V gene: TRBV19; CDR3 protein: CASSFGTAYGYTF; CDR3 DNA: TGTGCCAGTAGTTTCGGGACTGCCTATGGCTACACCTTC
D gene: TRBD1; CDR3 length: 16; J gene: TRBJ2-1; clone size: -; V gene: TRBV6-4; CDR3 protein: CASSDLGTGLNNEQFF; CDR3 DNA: TGTGCCAGCAGTGATCTCGGGACAGGGTTAAACAATGAGCAGTTCTTC
D gene: TRBD1; CDR3 length: 15; J gene: TRBJ2-6; clone size: few; V gene: TRBV12-3/TRBV12-4; CDR3 protein: CASRATGTGANVLTF; CDR3 DNA: TGTGCCAGCAGAGCGACAGGGACTGGGGCCAACGTCCTGACTTTC
D gene: -; CDR3 length: 11; J gene: TRBJ2-5; clone size: many; V gene: TRBV7-9; CDR3 protein: CASSLDETQYF; CDR3 DNA: TGTGCCAGCAGCTTAGATGAGACCCAGTACTTC
D gene: -; CDR3 length: 14; J gene: TRBJ2-5; clone size: -; V gene: TRBV28; CDR3 protein: CASSPKRRWETQYF; CDR3 DNA: TGTGCCAGCAGTCCTAAAAGGAGGTGGGAGACCCAGTACTTC
D gene: -; CDR3 length: 12; J gene: TRBJ2-1; clone size: few; V gene: TRBV11-3; CDR3 protein: CASSLYGGEQFF; CDR3 DNA: TGTGCCAGCAGCTTATATGGGGGTGAGCAGTTCTTC
D gene: TRBD2; CDR3 length: 14; J gene: TRBJ2-1; clone size: many; V gene: TRBV29-1; CDR3 protein: CSVRGTSGGNEQFF; CDR3 DNA: TGCAGCGTTCGTGGGACTAGCGGTGGTAATGAGCAGTTCTTC
D gene: -; CDR3 length: 15; J gene: TRBJ2-7; clone size: few; V gene: TRBV4-3; CDR3 protein: CASSPAWSSSYEQYF; CDR3 DNA: TGCGCCAGCAGCCCAGCGTGGTCTAGCTCCTACGAGCAGTACTTC
D gene: TRBD1; CDR3 length: 17; J gene: TRBJ2-6; clone size: many; V gene: TRBV7-2; CDR3 protein: CASSLGDRGDGANVLTF; CDR3 DNA: TGTGCCAGCAGCTTAGGGGACAGGGGGGACGGGGCCAACGTCCTGACTTTC
D gene: TRBD1; CDR3 length: 12; J gene: TRBJ1-1; clone size: few; V gene: TRBV6-2/TRBV6-3; CDR3 protein: CASWGQVPEAFF; CDR3 DNA: TGTGCCAGCTGGGGACAGGTTCCTGAAGCTTTCTTT
D gene: -; CDR3 length: 13; J gene: TRBJ1-1; clone size: -; V gene: TRBV5-4; CDR3 protein: CASSTLLNTEAFF; CDR3 DNA: TGTGCCAGCAGCACGCTATTGAACACTGAAGCTTTCTTT
D gene: -; CDR3 length: 15; J gene: TRBJ1-2; clone size: -; V gene: TRBV25-1; CDR3 protein: CASSEGWGGNYGYTF; CDR3 DNA: TGTGCCAGCAGTGAGGGGTGGGGCGGGAACTATGGCTACACCTTC
D gene: TRBD1; CDR3 length: 15; J gene: TRBJ1-1; clone size: many; V gene: TRBV5-1; CDR3 protein: CASSRQGGAVTEAFF; CDR3 DNA: TGCGCCAGCAGCCGCCAAGGGGGCGCGGTGACTGAAGCTTTCTTT
D gene: -; CDR3 length: 15; J gene: TRBJ2-1; clone size: -; V gene: TRBV21-1; CDR3 protein: CASSGSGRFYNEQFF; CDR3 DNA: TGTGCCAGCAGCGGGAGCGGCCGGTTCTACAATGAGCAGTTCTTC
D gene: -; CDR3 length: 14; J gene: TRBJ2-7; clone size: few; V gene: TRBV29-1; CDR3 protein: CSVEGPGTSYEQYF; CDR3 DNA: TGCAGCGTTGAAGGCCCAGGAACCTCCTACGAGCAGTACTTC
D gene: TRBD1; CDR3 length: 16; J gene: TRBJ2-7; clone size: -; V gene: TRBV28; CDR3 protein: CASSFPGQGAGYEQYF; CDR3 DNA: TGTGCCAGCAGTTTTCCGGGACAGGGTGCGGGCTACGAGCAGTACTTC
D gene: -; CDR3 length: 17; J gene: TRBJ1-1; clone size: few; V gene: TRBV9; CDR3 protein: CASSVVKNRDKNTEAFF; CDR3 DNA: TGTGCCAGCAGCGTAGTGAAGAACCGGGACAAGAACACTGAAGCTTTCTTT
D gene: -; CDR3 length: 14; J gene: TRBJ2-7; clone size: -; V gene: TRBV7-9; CDR3 protein: CASSLSLDSYEQYF; CDR3 DNA: TGTGCCAGCAGCTTAAGTCTGGATTCCTACGAGCAGTACTTC
D gene: TRBD1; CDR3 length: 16; J gene: TRBJ1-2; clone size: -; V gene: TRBV15; CDR3 protein: CTTSRDDRGLDYGYTF; CDR3 DNA: TGTACCACCAGCAGAGATGACAGGGGGCTTGACTATGGCTACACCTTC
D gene: -; CDR3 length: 11; J gene: TRBJ2-7; clone size: -; V gene: TRBV5-6; CDR3 protein: CASSSSGEQYF; CDR3 DNA: TGTGCCAGCAGCTCTTCGGGCGAGCAGTACTTC
D gene: TRBD1; CDR3 length: 14; J gene: TRBJ1-2; clone size: -; V gene: TRBV5-4; CDR3 protein: CASSFSGDSYGYTF; CDR3 DNA: TGTGCCAGCAGCTTCTCAGGGGACAGCTATGGCTACACCTTC
D gene: TRBD2; CDR3 length: 13; J gene: TRBJ2-3; clone size: -; V gene: TRBV7-9; CDR3 protein: CAINSGGLDTQYF; CDR3 DNA: TGTGCCATTAATAGCGGGGGTTTAGATACGCAGTATTTT
D gene: -; CDR3 length: 15; J gene: TRBJ1-1; clone size: few; V gene: TRBV9; CDR3 protein: CASSVGPVMNTEAFF; CDR3 DNA: TGTGCCAGCAGCGTAGGTCCAGTGATGAACACTGAAGCTTTCTTT
D gene: -; CDR3 length: 13; J gene: TRBJ1-5; clone size: -; V gene: TRBV12-3/TRBV12-4; CDR3 protein: CASSFQSDQPQHF; CDR3 DNA: TGTGCCAGCAGTTTCCAGTCCGATCAGCCCCAGCATTTT
D gene: TRBD1; CDR3 length: 12; J gene: TRBJ2-7; clone size: -; V gene: TRBV5-6; CDR3 protein: CASMGQGREQYF; CDR3 DNA: TGTGCCAGCATGGGACAGGGGCGCGAGCAGTACTTC
D gene: TRBD2; CDR3 length: 16; J gene: TRBJ2-3; clone size: -; V gene: TRBV5-1; CDR3 protein: CASSPSSGGALDTQYF; CDR3 DNA: TGCGCCAGCAGCCCGTCCAGCGGGGGGGCCTTAGATACGCAGTATTTT
D gene: -; CDR3 length: 18; J gene: TRBJ1-5; clone size: -; V gene: TRBV20-1; CDR3 protein: CSAREDREGFYSNQPQHF; CDR3 DNA: TGCAGTGCTAGAGAGGATAGAGAAGGGTTTTATAGCAATCAGCCCCAGCATTTT
D gene: -; CDR3 length: 15; J gene: TRBJ1-2; clone size: few; V gene: TRBV18; CDR3 protein: CASSPRPGMNYGYTF; CDR3 DNA: TGTGCCAGCTCACCACGGCCAGGGATGAACTATGGCTACACCTTC
D gene: -; CDR3 length: 17; J gene: TRBJ2-3; clone size: few; V gene: TRBV9; CDR3 protein: CASSVELAGANTDTQYF; CDR3 DNA: TGTGCCAGCAGCGTAGAATTGGCGGGGGCAAACACAGATACGCAGTATTTT